Presented here are 21 T cell receptor beta chains from one specimen sequenced in a study of regulatory T cells in long-lasting Graves disease. Time point noted: newly diagnosed GD, antithyroid drugs for less than 3 months. RNA extracted from PBMCs served as the sequencing template. The authors built TCR beta libraries using iRepertoire HTBI primers and Arm-PCR of CDR3 regions. TCRdb recomputed calls from the multiplex PCR reads with MiXCR, one row per CDR3 protein. The sample lists 370,000 or so distinct CDR3 sequences; about a sixth were seen once. These data were also reused for a study on T cells in Graves' hyperthyroidism and ophthalmopathy.

The input for sequencing was peripheral blood mononuclear cells (PBMCs), taken at new diagnosis, from a patient treated with antithyroid drugs. Every receptor here comes from a woman in her late teens or twenties with Graves disease.

This clonotype occurred many times. Written as DNA, the CDR3 is TGTGCCAGCACAAAGGCGTCCCGTGATCAGCCCCAGCATTTT. The encoded protein is CASTKASRDQPQHF. V gene TRBV12-3 or TRBV12-4 combines with J gene TRBJ1-5; no definite D call. V lost 7 bases to trimming and J lost 5 bases, with 15 bases between them. CDR3 length equals 14 residues.

This clonotype was found many times. The chain uses TRBV7-2 and TRBJ2-1, with D tentatively TRBD2 (7 bases). The CDR3 is made up of 15 amino acids. Germline V lookup: CDR1 SGHTA, CDR2 FQGNSA. The V gene lost 5 bases and the J gene lost 8 bases, with 19 bases spanning the gap. CDR3 in amino acids: CASSQGSGVVHEQFF. The CDR3 bases are TGTGCCAGCAGCCAGGGGAGCGGGGTAGTCCATGAGCAGTTCTTC.

This clonotype showed up just a few times. V and J are TRBV5-1 and TRBJ1-1; tentative D call: TRBD1 (6 bases). V shed 4 bases and J shed 0 bases, with 10 bases lying between them. This CDR3 has 14 residues. Per germline, CDR1 SGHRS and CDR2 YFSETQ. CDR3 protein: CASSADSMNTEAFF. The CDR3 nucleotides read TGCGCCAGCAGCGCGGACAGCATGAACACTGAAGCTTTCTTT. The variable domain in full, with the rest retrieved from reference TRBV5-1 and TRBJ1-1, is KAGVTQTPRYLIKTRGQQVTLSCSPISGHRSVSWYQQTPGQGLQFLFEYFSETQRNKGNFPGRFSGRQFSNSRSEMNVSTLELGDSALYLCASSADSMNTEAFFGQGTRLTVV.

This clonotype was counted many times. This sequence joins TRBV28 and TRBJ2-7; 10 bases match TRBD2. Germline lookup yields CDR1 MDHEN and CDR2 SYDVKM. The CDR3 contains 17 residues. V shed 1 base and J 2 bases; nucleotides not matched to a gene: 8. CDR3 region: CASSLSLAGVVAYEQYF. CDR3 in DNA: TGTGCCAGCAGTTTATCCCTAGCGGGAGTGGTGGCCTACGAGCAGTACTTC.

This clonotype was recorded many times. The rearrangement links TRBV12-3 or TRBV12-4 to TRBJ1-2; the D gene is possibly TRBD1 (5 bases). There are 15 residues in the CDR3. V was clipped by 0 bases and J by 0 bases, with 8 bases between them. The CDR3 sequence: CASSLALGANYGYTF. CDR3 bases: TGTGCCAGCAGTTTAGCCCTAGGGGCTAACTATGGCTACACCTTC.

This clonotype was found a few times. This chain connects TRBV6-2 or TRBV6-3 to TRBJ2-1, with a tentative D call TRBD2 (5 bases). V dropped 0 bases and J dropped 0 bases, with 15 bases sitting between them. The germline CDR1 and CDR2 sequences are MNHEY and SVGEGT. The CDR3 totals 18 residues. The CDR3 reads CASSYSFSAGGSYNEQFF. In DNA form, the CDR3 reads TGTGCCAGCAGTTACTCGTTTTCAGCAGGAGGCTCCTACAATGAGCAGTTCTTC.

The table lists this clonotype with a few counts. This chain uses TRBV12-3 or TRBV12-4 with TRBJ1-1; D perhaps matches TRBD1 (5 bases). V gave up 10 bases and J gave up 2 bases, with 14 bases separating them. The CDR3 is made up of 13 amino acids. CDR3 sequence reads: CATGGEANTEAFF. CDR3 sequence (DNA): TGTGCCACCGGAGGGGAAGCAAACACTGAAGCTTTCTTT.

The chain couples TRBV10-2 to TRBJ1-6; D gene unclear. Germline V gene data show CDR1 as WSHSY and CDR2 as SAAADI. The CDR3 sequence is 13 residues long. Trimming took 4 bases from V and 4 from J, leaving 5 bases between them. This CDR3 reads CASSAQYNSPLHF. The CDR3 DNA reads TGCGCCAGCAGTGCTCAGTATAATTCACCCCTCCACTTT.

There are many counts of this clonotype. The germline gene is not matched at one end of the junction; a read error may be the cause. V is TRBV6-1 and J is TRBJ1-2, with 7 bases matching TRBD1. Germline V lookup: CDR1 MNHNS, CDR2 SASEGT. The CDR3 is 13 amino acids. DNA for the CDR3: TGTGCCAGCAGAGAAGACAGGGTCGATGGCTACACCTTC. Translated: CASREDRVDGYTF.

The V call is TRBV5-4, the J call TRBJ2-7; the D is unclear. Trimming took 4 bases from V and 3 from J, leaving 8 bases between them. CDR3 length equals 12 residues. The germline gives CDR1 SGHNT, CDR2 YYREEE (reference sequence). The CDR3 sequence: CASSRKDYEQYF. CDR3 DNA: TGTGCCAGCAGCCGAAAGGACTACGAGCAGTACTTC. Combining the CDR3 with reference TRBV5-4 and TRBJ2-7 gives the whole variable domain ETGVTQSPTHLIKTRGQQVTLRCSSQSGHNTVSWYQQALGQGPQFIFQYYREEENGRGNFPPRFSGLQFPNYSSELNVNALELDDSALYLCASSRKDYEQYFGPGTRLTVT.

The table lists this clonotype with many counts. The chain uses TRBV20-1 and TRBJ2-5, with 9 bases aligning to TRBD1. Germline loops: CDR1 DFQATT, CDR2 SNEGSKA (reference sequence). There are 16 residues in the CDR3. Trimming removed 3 bases from V and 5 bases from J; junction bases left unmatched: 13. CDR3 nucleotide sequence: TGCAGTGCTAGTCACCCTACGGGACAGGGCACTGAGACCCAGTACTTC. This gives the protein CSASHPTGQGTETQYF.

This clonotype has ten or more counts. This chain joins TRBV28 and TRBJ2-3; weak D call: TRBD1 (5 bases). V was trimmed by 5 bases and J by 7 bases, leaving 13 bases between them. The CDR3 is made up of 13 amino acids. CDR1 and CDR2 from the germline V gene are MDHEN and SYDVKM. This chain's CDR3 is CASSKAGINTQYF. CDR3 DNA: TGTGCCAGCAGTAAGGCAGGGATCAATACGCAGTATTTT.

V usage is TRBV9 and J usage is TRBJ1-5; D unclear. V lost 0 bases to trimming and J lost 7 bases, with 11 bases between them. This CDR3 has 14 amino acids. Germline V gene lookup returns CDR1 SGDLS and CDR2 YYNGEE. The CDR3 nucleotides are TGTGCCAGCAGCGTAGGGGATTACGGGCAGCCCCAGCATTTT. It translates to CASSVGDYGQPQHF.

This clonotype occurred many times. The V and J genes are TRBV7-8 and TRBJ2-7; D uncertain. Trimming pared 1 base from V and 4 bases from J, leaving 8 bases between. The CDR3 runs 13 residues. Germline assignment: CDR1 SGHVS and CDR2 FQNEAQ. CDR3 sequence reads: CASSLGPLYEQYF. CDR3 DNA: TGTGCCAGCAGCTTAGGACCACTATACGAGCAGTACTTC.

In this sample, this clonotype turned up a few times. V usage is TRBV5-4 and J usage is TRBJ1-4; 7 positions agree with TRBD1. The CDR3 is 15 residues long. V lost 3 bases and J lost 7; bases outside the gene matches: 9. Germline V CDR1 and CDR2: SGHNT, YYREEE (reference sequence). The CDR3 reads CASSSLGGISEKLFF. The CDR3 nucleotides are TGTGCCAGCAGCTCCCTAGGGGGCATTAGTGAAAAACTGTTTTTT.

This clonotype showed up many times. The chain joins TRBV7-6 to TRBJ2-5; 10 positions match TRBD2. With V trimmed by 5 bases and J by 0 bases, 9 bases remained unmatched. CDR1 is SGHVS, CDR2 FNYEAQ, per germline. This CDR3 region has 17 residues. CDR3 nucleotides: TGTGCCAGCAGCCTAGGACTAGCGGAGACGTACCAAGAGACCCAGTACTTC. Protein product: CASSLGLAETYQETQYF.

This clonotype was observed many times. V gene TRBV3-1 combines with J gene TRBJ2-7; D gene ambiguous. Trimming shortened V by 0 bases and J by 6 bases, and 12 bases separated the two germline ends. CDR3 length equals 14 residues. Looked up from germline, CDR1 is LGHDT and CDR2 is YNNKEL (reference sequence). CDR3 bases: TGTGCCAGCAGCCAAGATGCCTTAGTCCCCGAGCAGTACTTC. Translating it yields CASSQDALVPEQYF.

V usage is TRBV15 and J usage is TRBJ2-1; unclear D gene. The CDR3 consists of 14 residues. Germline CDR1 reads LNHNV; CDR2 reads YYDKDF (reference sequence). V lost 1 base, J lost 10 bases, and 14 bases lay in between. CDR3 protein: CATSRGRFRTEQFF. CDR3 bases: TGTGCCACCAGCAGAGGGAGATTCAGGACCGAGCAGTTCTTC.

V is TRBV10-3 and J is TRBJ2-5; D may match TRBD1 or TRBD2 (5 bases each). Germline CDR1 and CDR2: ENHRY and SYGVKD. Trimming left V 3 bases short and J 3 bases short, with 8 bases between. This CDR3 is 13 amino acids long. CDR3 sequence reads: CAISEMGEETQYF. In DNA form, the CDR3 reads TGTGCCATCAGTGAAATGGGGGAAGAGACCCAGTACTTC.

This clonotype was recorded many times. V gene TRBV5-6 combines with J gene TRBJ2-2; TRBD1 aligns across 8 bases. With V trimmed by 4 bases and J by 4 bases, 18 bases remained unmatched. There are 19 residues in the CDR3. In germline, CDR1 is SGHDT, CDR2 YYEEEE. The CDR3 loop is CASSHPWTGRVSSTGELFF. The DNA of the CDR3 is TGTGCCAGCAGCCACCCCTGGACAGGGAGAGTCTCGAGCACCGGGGAGCTGTTTTTT. The complete variable domain, with remaining parts taken from reference TRBV5-6 and TRBJ2-2, reads DAGVTQSPTHLIKTRGQQVTLRCSPKSGHDTVSWYQQALGQGPQFIFQYYEEEERQRGNFPDRFSGHQFPNYSSELNVNALLLGDSALYLCASSHPWTGRVSSTGELFFGEGSRLTVL.

This clonotype was recorded many times. V gene TRBV20-1 combines with J gene TRBJ2-3, with 9 positions matching TRBD2. V shed 0 bases and J 3 bases; nucleotides not matched to a gene: 4. CDR3 length: 15 residues. The V gene's germline CDR1 is DFQATT and CDR2 SNEGSKA (reference sequence). The CDR3 here is CSARDGSGRTDTQYF. The CDR3 DNA is TGCAGTGCTAGAGATGGTAGCGGGAGAACAGATACGCAGTATTTT.